The entry that follows covers one T cell receptor (beta chain) sequence. Its antigen is currently not known. No base qualities exist here, and no much larger clone lies one base off it. The sample is drawn from a study of T cell repertoires in cytomegalovirus infection (dated by TCRdb to between 2018 and 2021). General notes on the study: Peptide stimulations targeted recently identified HLA-C-restricted CMV epitopes, whose presentation resists viral immunomodulation, together with well-studied HLA-B-restricted epitopes. The HLA type of each donor mattered for the analysis, because public TCR beta signatures pointed to carriage of CMV infection along with the matching HLA type. Beyond this particular receptor, the publication reports: Cumulative frequency of public TCR beta family members discriminated carriers of CMV infection plus the relevant HLA type in this cohort and an independent 352-donor cohort. The ex vivo response was dominated by HLA-C-restricted CMV-specific TCR beta clonotypes, and the single most frequent clonotype in two of eight donors was supplied by these HLA-C-restricted clonotypes.

The treatment or condition label, as the study defines it: in vitro stimulation with specific CMV peptide epitopes to enrich CMV-specific T cells. The germline ends are 19 bases apart after V is trimmed by 5 bases and J by 5 bases. Measured from the cysteine to the phenylalanine, the CDR3 is 15 residues long. The CDR3 DNA has 45 bases and is translated from base 1. Per the germline V gene (reference sequence), MNHEY is the CDR1 and SMNVEV is the CDR2. Sequencer: Illumina HiSeq 1500. TCRdb passed the public sequencing reads through fastp at Q25 and MiXCR, retaining productive beta sequences. Here each entry gathers all rows of one CDR3 protein and keeps the most common genes and DNA. For this sample there are approximately 73,000 distinct CDR3 sequences; about 40% appear just once. The ten top clones hold over 85% of the sample.

The receptor was isolated from a human donor in good health (CMV status not recorded). Some clones in this sample may be carry-over from other donors' samples. Sequenced material: CD8+ T cells from cultured PBMCs, taken from culture after CMV antigen stimulation. The sequence is built from TRBV27 and TRBJ2-7; the D gene is perhaps TRBD1, on 6 matching bases. The CDR3 region reads CASSPTPDRGDEQYF. The sequence in DNA is TGTGCCAGCAGTCCCACCCCGGACAGAGGGGACGAGCAGTACTTC.